This entry features one T cell receptor (beta chain) sequence. The V gene's germline CDR1 is LNHDA and CDR2 SQIVND (reference sequence). This CDR3 has 14 amino acids. V lost 4 bases to trimming and J lost 10 bases; unmatched junction nucleotides: 5. The data were taken from a study of T cell responses to AZD1222 COVID-19 vaccine. Profiling relied on immunoSEQ multiplex PCR, and the TCRdb table lists in-frame clones only, not all of them. Among under 200,000 clones listed, more than 90% were seen once. The starting material was peripheral blood, obtained on day 0 of AZD1222 vaccination. The chain joins TRBV19 to TRBJ1-6; 9 bases are shared with TRBD1. This sequence originates from an adult in good health. The CDR3 loop is CASSRGTGSSPLHF. As DNA, the CDR3 is TGTGCCAGTAGTAGGGGGACAGGGTCCTCACCCCTCCACTTT.